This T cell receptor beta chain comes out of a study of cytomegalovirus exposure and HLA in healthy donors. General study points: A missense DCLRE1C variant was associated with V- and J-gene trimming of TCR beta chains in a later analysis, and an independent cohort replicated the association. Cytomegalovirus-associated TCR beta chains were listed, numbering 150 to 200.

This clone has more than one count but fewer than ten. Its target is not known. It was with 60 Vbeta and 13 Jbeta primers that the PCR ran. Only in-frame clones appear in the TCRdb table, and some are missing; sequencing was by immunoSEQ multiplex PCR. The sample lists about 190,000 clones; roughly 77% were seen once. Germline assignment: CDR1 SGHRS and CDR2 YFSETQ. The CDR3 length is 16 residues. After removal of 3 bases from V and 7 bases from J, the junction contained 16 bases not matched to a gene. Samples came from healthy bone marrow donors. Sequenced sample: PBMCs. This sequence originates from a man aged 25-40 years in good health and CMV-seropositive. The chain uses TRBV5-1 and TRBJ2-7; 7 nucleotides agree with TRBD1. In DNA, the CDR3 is TGCGCCAGCAGCTCCACCTTGAGACAGGGTCTCTCGGAGCAGTACTTC. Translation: CASSSTLRQGLSEQYF.